Below, 17 T cell receptor beta chains from the same sample are listed, as sequenced in a study of blood T cell repertoires in COVID-19. Sequencing used immunoSEQ multiplex PCR; TCRdb keeps in-frame clones, though not all of them. The sample has 80,000 or so clones, 75% to 90% seen once; the top ten hold around 17%. The sample consisted of peripheral blood. These receptors all come from a human donor in a cohort sampled during active COVID-19.

The CDR3 nucleotides read TGTGCCAGCAGTGATGGGACAGAAGAGCAGTACTTC. Translating it yields CASSDGTEEQYF. This rearrangement joins TRBV25-1 to TRBJ2-7; 7 bases map to TRBD1. V lost 3 bases, J lost 7 bases, and 3 bases stayed unmatched. From germline, CDR1 is MGHDK and CDR2 SYGVNS. The CDR3 covers 12 residues.

This clone was seen only once. The chain employs TRBV4-1 and TRBJ2-7; 10 nucleotides agree with TRBD2. The CDR3 length is 18 residues. The V segment lost 0 bases and the J segment 1 base; nucleotides outside the gene matches: 9. Germline-derived CDR1 and CDR2 are MGHRA and YSYEKL. For the CDR3, the DNA is TGCGCCAGCAGCCAAGATAAGACTAGCGGGCTCAGATCCTACGAGCAGTACTTC. It is translated as CASSQDKTSGLRSYEQYF.

This clone showed up just once. This rearrangement joins TRBV27 to TRBJ2-3, with 8 bases identical to TRBD2. The CDR3 is made up of 16 amino acids. J was trimmed by 2 bases and V by 6 bases; bases with no gene match: 10. In germline, CDR1 is MNHEY, CDR2 SMNVEV (reference sequence). CDR3 amino acids: CASSLSGGLPTDTQYF. CDR3 bases: TGTGCCAGCAGCCTAAGCGGGGGACTACCCACAGATACGCAGTATTTT.

The DNA for the CDR3 is TGCGCCAGCAGCTGGGGAGGCACAGATACGCAGTATTTT. Encoded protein: CASSWGGTDTQYF. V gene TRBV5-1 combines with J gene TRBJ2-3; maybe TRBD2 (5 bases). Germline V lookup: CDR1 SGHRS, CDR2 YFSETQ. V lost 3 bases to trimming and J lost 1 base, with 6 bases between them. The CDR3 loop spans 13 amino acids.

The chain employs TRBV5-6 and TRBJ1-4, with 9 bases lining up with TRBD1. The CDR3 runs 16 residues. Germline trimming cut 3 bases from V and 3 bases from J; bases unmatched to any gene: 6. Germline CDR1 is SGHDT and CDR2 is YYEEEE. Here the CDR3 reads CASSSIQGASNEKLFF. The CDR3 coding sequence is TGTGCCAGCAGCTCAATACAGGGGGCGTCTAATGAAAAACTGTTTTTT.

J is TRBJ2-7 and V is TRBV4-1; TRBD2 matches at 7 bases. V lost 0 bases and J lost 2; bases outside the gene matches: 10. This CDR3 has 17 residues. Germline V gives CDR1 MGHRA, CDR2 YSYEKL. The CDR3 DNA follows: TGCGCCAGCAGCCAAGAAAGGCTTGGACTAGTCACCTACGAGCAGTACTTC. This encodes CASSQERLGLVTYEQYF.

This clone showed up just a few times. This chain connects TRBV3-1 (or the pseudogene TRBV3-2) to TRBJ1-1; 7 bases align to TRBD1. This CDR3 is 14 amino acids long. Germline-derived CDR1 and CDR2 are LGHDT and YNNKEL (reference sequence). Trimming took 7 bases from V and 0 from J; bases not matched to a gene: 5. The CDR3 here is CASTMGQMNTEAFF. CDR3 DNA sequence: TGTGCCAGCACCATGGGACAGATGAACACTGAAGCTTTCTTT.

The rearrangement uses TRBV30 and TRBJ1-6; no firm D call. Germline V gives CDR1 GTSNPN, CDR2 SVGIG (reference sequence). CDR3 length equals 13 residues. The germline V and J ends were trimmed by 3 bases and 10 bases, with 13 bases remaining between them. Here the CDR3 DNA reads TGTGCCTGGAGGTACCCGGGTCGGTCACCCCTCCACTTT. It encodes CAWRYPGRSPLHF. Full variable domain (outside the CDR3, taken from reference TRBV30 and TRBJ1-6): SQTIHQWPATLVQPVGSPLSLECTVEGTSNPNLYWYRQAAGRGLQLLFYSVGIGQISSEVPQNLSASRPQDRQFILSSKKLLLSDSGFYLCAWRYPGRSPLHFGNGTRLTVT.

J is TRBJ2-3 and V is TRBV9; D is unresolved. The CDR3 extends over 12 amino acids. Germline CDR1 reads SGDLS; CDR2 reads YYNGEE. V shed 0 bases and J shed 7 bases, with 6 bases lying between them. Here the CDR3 DNA reads TGTGCCAGCAGCGTAGAGCCTAATACGCAGTATTTT. This sequence encodes CASSVEPNTQYF.

The chain has TRBV4-1 and TRBJ2-3; 11 nucleotides align to TRBD2. Trimming at V came to 2 bases and at J to 4 bases, leaving 5 bases not matched to a gene. The germline gives CDR1 MGHRA, CDR2 YSYEKL. This CDR3 has 16 amino acids. The chain's CDR3 is CASSQITSGSSDTQYF. In DNA, the CDR3 is TGCGCCAGCAGCCAAATCACTAGCGGGAGTTCAGATACGCAGTATTTT.

The genes are TRBV18 and TRBJ2-3; D possibly corresponds to TRBD1 (5 bases). The CDR3 loop spans 14 amino acids. Germline lookup yields CDR1 KGHSH and CDR2 LQKENI. V lost 3 bases, J lost 4 bases, and 11 bases lay in between. In nucleotides, the CDR3 is TGTGCCAGCTCACCCAGGGTTCAGGCAGATACGCAGTATTTT. Protein: CASSPRVQADTQYF.

J is TRBJ1-2 and V is TRBV24-1; 9 bases agree with TRBD1. The CDR3 is 14 amino acids. J gave up 4 bases and V 3 bases, and 2 bases lay outside the gene matches. The V gene's germline CDR1 is KGHDR and CDR2 SFDVKD. This chain's CDR3 is CATSDRDRAYGYTF. CDR3 bases: TGTGCCACCAGTGATAGGGACAGGGCCTATGGCTACACCTTC.

This rearrangement joins TRBV9 to TRBJ1-6; D might be TRBD1 (5 bases). This CDR3 spans 15 amino acids. Trimming left V 0 bases short and J 8 bases short, with 12 bases between. CDR1 is SGDLS, CDR2 YYNGEE, per germline. The CDR3 region has the DNA TGTGCCAGCAGCGTAGAAGGGGCCCTAGATTCACCCCTCCACTTT. Translating gives CASSVEGALDSPLHF.

The DNA of the CDR3 is TGTGCCAGCAGCTCGACAGGGAGGTTATATCAGCCCCAGCATTTT. It specifies CASSSTGRLYQPQHF. The chain is built from TRBV7-3 and TRBJ1-5; 7 bases match TRBD1. V lost 4 bases to trimming and J lost 5 bases; unmatched junction nucleotides: 8. Germline CDR1 reads SGHTA; CDR2 reads FQGTGA. This CDR3 is 15 amino acids long.

In this sample, this clone turned up once. The chain recombines TRBV5-1 with TRBJ2-3, with 9 bases that match TRBD1. Germline V CDR1 and CDR2: SGHRS, YFSETQ. V lost 3 bases and J lost 4; bases outside the gene matches: 6. This CDR3 is built from 15 residues. This CDR3 reads CASSWTGESADTQYF. The CDR3 DNA follows: TGCGCCAGCAGCTGGACAGGGGAGAGTGCAGATACGCAGTATTTT.

The chain uses TRBV5-1 and TRBJ2-1, with D possibly being TRBD1 (8 bases). V lost 4 bases, J lost 5 bases, and 16 bases lay in between. Germline loops: CDR1 SGHRS, CDR2 YFSETQ. The CDR3 runs 15 residues. The CDR3 sequence is CASSLTGGENNEQFF. CDR3 DNA sequence: TGCGCCAGCAGCCTAACAGGGGGGGAAAACAATGAGCAGTTCTTC.

The chain employs TRBV4-1 and TRBJ2-7; possible D gene TRBD1, 6 bases. V was trimmed by 0 bases and J by 3 bases, leaving 12 bases between them. The length of the CDR3 is 15 residues. Germline CDR1 is MGHRA and CDR2 is YSYEKL. The CDR3 here is CASSQEATGFYEQYF. The DNA for the CDR3 is TGCGCCAGCAGCCAAGAGGCCACAGGGTTCTACGAGCAGTACTTC.